The present T cell receptor beta chain was sequenced within a study of blood T cell repertoires in COVID-19. Participants' reported clinical history set cohort assignment. Details on this clone: This same CDR3 is encoded by further DNA sequences in the sample.

Germline trimming cut 5 bases from V and 5 bases from J; bases unmatched to any gene: 5. The CDR3 has 14 amino acids. The germline gives CDR1 MDHEN, CDR2 SYDVKM. Method: immunoSEQ multiplex PCR; TCRdb's copy keeps in-frame clones and lacks some. The sample shows 250,000 to 300,000 clones, 80% to 95% of them seen only once. The specimen was PBMCs or T cells enriched from blood (not recorded which). This sequence joins TRBV28 and TRBJ1-4, with 7 bases that match TRBD1. The sequence came from a woman aged 25 to 45 who had recovered from COVID-19. CDR3 DNA sequence: TGTGCCAGCAGTACTACAGGGGTAAATGAAAAACTGTTTTTT. This gives the protein CASSTTGVNEKLFF.